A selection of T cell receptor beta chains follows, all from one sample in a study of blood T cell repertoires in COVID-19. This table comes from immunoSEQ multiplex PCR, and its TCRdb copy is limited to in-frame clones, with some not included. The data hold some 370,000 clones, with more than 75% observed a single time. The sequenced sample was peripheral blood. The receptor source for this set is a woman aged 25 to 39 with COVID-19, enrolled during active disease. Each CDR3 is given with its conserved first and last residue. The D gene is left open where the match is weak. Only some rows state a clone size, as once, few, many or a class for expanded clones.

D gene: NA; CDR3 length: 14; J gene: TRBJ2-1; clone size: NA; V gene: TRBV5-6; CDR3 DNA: TGTGCCAGCAGCTTGAGACAGTTGAACAATGAGCAGTTCTTC; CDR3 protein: CASSLRQLNNEQFF
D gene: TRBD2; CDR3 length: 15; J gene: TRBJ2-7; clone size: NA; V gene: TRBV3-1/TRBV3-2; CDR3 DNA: TGTGCCCGGCAATTAGCGGGAGATCTGGAAAACGAGCAGTACTTC; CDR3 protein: CARQLAGDLENEQYF
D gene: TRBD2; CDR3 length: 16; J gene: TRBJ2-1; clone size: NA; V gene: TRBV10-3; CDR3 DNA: TGTGCCATCAGTGATGAGGGACTAGCGGGGTCCAATGAGCAGTTCTTC; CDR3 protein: CAISDEGLAGSNEQFF
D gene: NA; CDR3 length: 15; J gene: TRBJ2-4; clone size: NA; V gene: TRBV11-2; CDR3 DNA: TGTGCCAGCAGCTTTTCACCCAAGCCTCGGGACATTCAGTACTTC; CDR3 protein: CASSFSPKPRDIQYF
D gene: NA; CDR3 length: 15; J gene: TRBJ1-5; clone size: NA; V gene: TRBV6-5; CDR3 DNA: TGTGCCAGCAGCACCAGGGGCTATAGCAATCAGCCCCAGCATTTT; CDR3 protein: CASSTRGYSNQPQHF
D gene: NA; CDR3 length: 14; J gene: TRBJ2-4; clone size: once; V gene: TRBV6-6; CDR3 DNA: TGTGCCAGCACCCCGGAGGGGGCCCAAAACATTCAGTACTTC; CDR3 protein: CASTPEGAQNIQYF
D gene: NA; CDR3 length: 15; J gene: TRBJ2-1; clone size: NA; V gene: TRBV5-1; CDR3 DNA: TGCGCCAGCAGCTTGGCAGAGCGGGTGCACAATGAGCAGTTCTTC; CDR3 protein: CASSLAERVHNEQFF
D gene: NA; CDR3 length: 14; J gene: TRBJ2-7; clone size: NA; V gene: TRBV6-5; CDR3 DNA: TGTGCCGGGGGCCGGGCAGGGACATTTTACGAGCAGTACTTC; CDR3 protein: CAGGRAGTFYEQYF
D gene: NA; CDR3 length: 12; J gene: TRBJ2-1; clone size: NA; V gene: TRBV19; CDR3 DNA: TGTGCCAGTAGCGATCGAGGGAGTGAGCAGTTCTTC; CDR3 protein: CASSDRGSEQFF
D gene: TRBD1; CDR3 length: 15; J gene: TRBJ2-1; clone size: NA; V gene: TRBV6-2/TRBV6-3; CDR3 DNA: TGTGCCAGCAGTTACTCGCCGACAGGGACGGGTGAGCAGTTCTTC; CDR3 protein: CASSYSPTGTGEQFF
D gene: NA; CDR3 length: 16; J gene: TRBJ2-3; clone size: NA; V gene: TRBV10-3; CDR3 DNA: TGTGCCATCAGTGAGTCCCCCAGGGGCAGCACAGATACGCAGTATTTT; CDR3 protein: CAISESPRGSTDTQYF
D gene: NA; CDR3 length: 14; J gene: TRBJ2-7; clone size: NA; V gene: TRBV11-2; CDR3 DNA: TGTGCCAGCAGCTTCGCGGGCGGCTCCTACGAGCAGTACTTC; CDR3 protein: CASSFAGGSYEQYF
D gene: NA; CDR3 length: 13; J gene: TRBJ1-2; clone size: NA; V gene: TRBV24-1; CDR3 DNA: TGTGCCACCGGGGGGACCGAGAGTGCTGGCTACACCTTC; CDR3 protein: CATGGTESAGYTF
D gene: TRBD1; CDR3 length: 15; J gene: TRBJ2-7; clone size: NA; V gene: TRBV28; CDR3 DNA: TGTGCCAGCAGCCAACCCGGGACAGGAAGCTACGAGCAGTACTTC; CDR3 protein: CASSQPGTGSYEQYF
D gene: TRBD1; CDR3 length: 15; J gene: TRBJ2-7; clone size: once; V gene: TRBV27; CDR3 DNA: TGTGCCAGCAGTTTATCGGGACAGGTGCCCTACGAGCAGTACTTC; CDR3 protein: CASSLSGQVPYEQYF
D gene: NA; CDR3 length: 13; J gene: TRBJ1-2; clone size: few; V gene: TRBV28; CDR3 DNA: TGTGCCTCCGGGGGGCGGGCGTTCTATGGCTACACCTTC; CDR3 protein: CASGGRAFYGYTF
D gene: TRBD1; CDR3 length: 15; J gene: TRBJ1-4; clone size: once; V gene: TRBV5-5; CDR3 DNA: TGTGCCAGCAGCCTGGGGACAGGTCTTAATGAAAAACTGTTTTTT; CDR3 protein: CASSLGTGLNEKLFF
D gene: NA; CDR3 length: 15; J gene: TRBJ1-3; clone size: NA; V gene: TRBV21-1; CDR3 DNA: TGTGCCAGCAGCAAAAGTCAGGGCTCTGGAAACACCATATATTTT; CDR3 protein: CASSKSQGSGNTIYF
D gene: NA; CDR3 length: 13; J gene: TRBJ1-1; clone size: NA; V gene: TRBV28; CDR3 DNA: TGTGCCAGCAGCCTTGGACAGCTGTCTGAAGCTTTCTTT; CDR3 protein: CASSLGQLSEAFF
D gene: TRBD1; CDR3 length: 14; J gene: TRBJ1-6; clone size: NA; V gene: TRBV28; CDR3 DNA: TGTGCCAGCAGCCGGACAGGGAGTCAGTCACCCCTCCACTTT; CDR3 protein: CASSRTGSQSPLHF
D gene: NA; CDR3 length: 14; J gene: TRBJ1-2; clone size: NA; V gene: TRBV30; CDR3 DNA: TGTGCCTGGAGTGTACGGACAAACAACTATGGCTACACCTTC; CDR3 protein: CAWSVRTNNYGYTF
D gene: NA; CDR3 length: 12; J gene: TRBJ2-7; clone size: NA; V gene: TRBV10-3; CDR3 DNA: TGTGCCATCAAGGCTAGTTCCTACGAGCAGTACTTC; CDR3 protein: CAIKASSYEQYF
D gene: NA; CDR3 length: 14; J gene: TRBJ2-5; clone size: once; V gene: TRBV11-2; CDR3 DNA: TGTGCCAGCAGCCCGACACCTTCTCAAGAGACCCAGTACTTC; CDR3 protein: CASSPTPSQETQYF
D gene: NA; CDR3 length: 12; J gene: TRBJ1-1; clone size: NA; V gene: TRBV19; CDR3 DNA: TGTGCCAGTAGTATTAGACAGAATGAAGCTTTCTTT; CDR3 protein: CASSIRQNEAFF
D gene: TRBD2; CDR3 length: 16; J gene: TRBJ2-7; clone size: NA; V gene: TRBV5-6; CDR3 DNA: TGTGCCAGCAGCTTGGTTAGTCTAGCGGGGACTGGGGAGCAGTACTTC; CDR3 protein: CASSLVSLAGTGEQYF
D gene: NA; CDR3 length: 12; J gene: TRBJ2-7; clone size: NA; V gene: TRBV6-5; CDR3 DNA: TGTGCCAGCAGTTACCGTTGGGGGCAAGAGTACTTC; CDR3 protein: CASSYRWGQEYF
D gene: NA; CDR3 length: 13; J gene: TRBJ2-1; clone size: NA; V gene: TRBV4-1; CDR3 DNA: TGCGCCAGCAGCCAAGATTCGTGGGGCGAGCAGTTCTTC; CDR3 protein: CASSQDSWGEQFF
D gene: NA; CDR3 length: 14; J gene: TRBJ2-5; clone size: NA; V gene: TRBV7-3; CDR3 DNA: TGTGCCAGCAGCCCCCAGGTTGGCCAAGAGACCCAGTACTTC; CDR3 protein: CASSPQVGQETQYF
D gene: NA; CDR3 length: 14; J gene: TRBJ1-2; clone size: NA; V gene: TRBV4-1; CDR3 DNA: TGCGCCAGCAGCCAACCGACACGAGACTATGGCTACACCTTC; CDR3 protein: CASSQPTRDYGYTF
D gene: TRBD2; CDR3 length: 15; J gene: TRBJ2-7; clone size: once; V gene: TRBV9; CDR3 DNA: TGTGCCAGCAGCAAAACGTCTAGCGGAACCTACGAGCAGTACTTC; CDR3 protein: CASSKTSSGTYEQYF
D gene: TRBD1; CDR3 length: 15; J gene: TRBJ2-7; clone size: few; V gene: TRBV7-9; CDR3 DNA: TGTGCCAGCAGCCCCTCCGGGACAGGGCTAGGCGAGCAGTACTTC; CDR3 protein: CASSPSGTGLGEQYF
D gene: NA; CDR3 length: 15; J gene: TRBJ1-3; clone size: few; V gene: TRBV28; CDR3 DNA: TGTGCCAGCATACAGGGAGGGGAATCTGGAAACACCATATATTTT; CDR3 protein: CASIQGGESGNTIYF
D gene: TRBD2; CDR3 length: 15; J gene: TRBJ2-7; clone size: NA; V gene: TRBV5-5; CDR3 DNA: TGTGCCAGCAGCCAGGGAGGGACTAGCGCTTACGAGCAGTACTTC; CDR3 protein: CASSQGGTSAYEQYF
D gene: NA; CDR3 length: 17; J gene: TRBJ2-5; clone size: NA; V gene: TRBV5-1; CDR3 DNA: TGCGCCAGCAGACCATTTCTATCGGAAGAGAACGGGGAGACCCAGTACTTC; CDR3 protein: CASRPFLSEENGETQYF
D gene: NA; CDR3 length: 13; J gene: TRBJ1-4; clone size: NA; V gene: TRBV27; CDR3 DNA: TGTGCCAGCAGTTTAAAAGGGGGTGAAAAACTGTTTTTT; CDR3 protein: CASSLKGGEKLFF
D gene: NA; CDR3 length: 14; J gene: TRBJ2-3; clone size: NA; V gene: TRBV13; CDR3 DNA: TGTGCCAGCAGCTTCGGGAGTCGAACAGATACGCAGTATTTT; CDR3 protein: CASSFGSRTDTQYF
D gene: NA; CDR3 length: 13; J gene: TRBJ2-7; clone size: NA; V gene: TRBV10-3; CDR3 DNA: TGTGCCCATGCGTTGGGGAGCTCCTACGAGCAGTACTTC; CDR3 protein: CAHALGSSYEQYF
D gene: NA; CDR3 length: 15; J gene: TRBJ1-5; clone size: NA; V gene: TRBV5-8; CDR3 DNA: TGTGCCAGCAGCTTGGGACAAGCAATAAATCAGCCCCAGCATTTT; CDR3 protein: CASSLGQAINQPQHF
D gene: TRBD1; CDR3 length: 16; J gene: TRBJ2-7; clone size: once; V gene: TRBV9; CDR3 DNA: TGTGCCAGCAGCGTTTCGCGGGACAGGCCGACCTACGAGCAGTACTTC; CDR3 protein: CASSVSRDRPTYEQYF
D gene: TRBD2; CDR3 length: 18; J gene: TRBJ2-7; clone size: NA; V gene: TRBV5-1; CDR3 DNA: TGCGCCAGCAGTCCCGGGACTAGCGGGAGGATGAGCTCCTACGAGCAGTACTTC; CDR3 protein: CASSPGTSGRMSSYEQYF
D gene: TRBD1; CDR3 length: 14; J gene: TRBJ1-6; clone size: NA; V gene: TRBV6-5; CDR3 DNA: TGTGCCAGCAGTAGGGGACAGATGAATTCACCCCTCCACTTT; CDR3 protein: CASSRGQMNSPLHF
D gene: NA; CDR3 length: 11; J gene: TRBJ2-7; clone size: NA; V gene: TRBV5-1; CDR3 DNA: TGCGCCAGCAGCTTTGGGCACGAGCAGTACTTC; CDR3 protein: CASSFGHEQYF
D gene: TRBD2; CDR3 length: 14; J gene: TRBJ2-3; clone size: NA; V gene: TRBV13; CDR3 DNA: TGTGCCAGCAGCCTAAGGGCGGGAGGAGATACGCAGTATTTT; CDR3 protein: CASSLRAGGDTQYF
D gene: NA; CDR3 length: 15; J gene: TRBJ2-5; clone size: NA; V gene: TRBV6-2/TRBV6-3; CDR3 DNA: TGTGCCAGCAGTTACGGGCTGAGTAATAGGGAGACCCAGTACTTC; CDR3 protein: CASSYGLSNRETQYF
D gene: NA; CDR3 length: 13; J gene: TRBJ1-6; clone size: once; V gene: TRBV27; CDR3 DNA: TGTGCCAGCAGTTTTTCCGGGACATCAACCCTCCACTTT; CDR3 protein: CASSFSGTSTLHF
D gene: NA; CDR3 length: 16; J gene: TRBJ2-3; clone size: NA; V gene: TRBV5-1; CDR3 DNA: TGCGCCAGCAGCTTGGGGTGGGCGGACTTCACAGATACGCAGTATTTT; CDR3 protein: CASSLGWADFTDTQYF
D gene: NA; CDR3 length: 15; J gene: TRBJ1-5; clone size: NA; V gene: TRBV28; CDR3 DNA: TGTGCCAGCAGTTTATCCAGTTATAGCAATCAGCCCCAGCATTTT; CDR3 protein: CASSLSSYSNQPQHF
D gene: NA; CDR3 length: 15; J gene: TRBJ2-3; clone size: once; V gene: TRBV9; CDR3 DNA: TGTGCCAGCAGCGTCGCAGGGGCCCACACAGATACGCAGTATTTT; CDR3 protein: CASSVAGAHTDTQYF
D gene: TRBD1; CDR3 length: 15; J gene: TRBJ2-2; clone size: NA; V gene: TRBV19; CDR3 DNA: TGTGCCAGCCAGCCGCAGGGGGCGAACACCGGGGAGCTGTTTTTT; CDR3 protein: CASQPQGANTGELFF
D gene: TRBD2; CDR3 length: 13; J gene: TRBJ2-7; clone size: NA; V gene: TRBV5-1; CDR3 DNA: TGCGCCAGCAGCTTGGAACTAGCGGGAGAGCAGTACTTC; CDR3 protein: CASSLELAGEQYF
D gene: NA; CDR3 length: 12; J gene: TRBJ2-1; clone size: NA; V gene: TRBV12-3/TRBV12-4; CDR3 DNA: TGTGCCAGCAGTTTTGTCGGCAATGAGCAGTTCTTC; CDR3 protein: CASSFVGNEQFF
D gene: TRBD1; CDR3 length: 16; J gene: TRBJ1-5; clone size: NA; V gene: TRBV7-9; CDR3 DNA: TGTGCCAGCAGCCGGACAGGGACCTATAGCAATCAGCCCCAGCATTTT; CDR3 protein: CASSRTGTYSNQPQHF
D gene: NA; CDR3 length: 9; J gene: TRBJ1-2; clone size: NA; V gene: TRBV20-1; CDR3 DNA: TGCAGTGCTAGATTAGGCTACACCTTC; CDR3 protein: CSARLGYTF
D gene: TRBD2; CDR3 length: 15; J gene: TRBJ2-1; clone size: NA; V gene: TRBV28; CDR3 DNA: TGTGCCAGCAGTCCCCAGCGGGGAAGGAACAATGAGCAGTTCTTC; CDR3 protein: CASSPQRGRNNEQFF
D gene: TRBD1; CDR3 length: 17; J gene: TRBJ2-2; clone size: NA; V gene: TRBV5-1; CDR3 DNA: TGCGCCAGCAGCTTAGTTCTCGGGACAGTTCTTGTCGGGGAGCTGTTTTTT; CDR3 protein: CASSLVLGTVLVGELFF